Listed below are T cell receptor beta chains from one sample, sequenced in a study of Tregs in tolerant kidney transplant recipients. These receptors lack a known antigen. This table comes from immunoSEQ multiplex PCR, and its TCRdb copy is limited to in-frame clones, with some not included. The sample holds approximately 8,100 clones, approximately 35% seen once. The sequencing used CD8+ T cells from blood cultured with allogeneic cells, collected before the transplant. The source is a human patient who received a combined kidney and bone marrow transplant. CDR3s include the opening cysteine and the closing phenylalanine or tryptophan. A D gene is named only where the DNA matches it firmly. Expanded clones are given a class, and other clones once, few, many or no size at all.

CDR3nt	CDR3aa	j_gene	v_gene	d_gene	abundance
TGTGCCAGCAGCTTAGTACCTGACAGGGTCACTGAAGCTTTCTTT	CASSLVPDRVTEAFF	TRBJ1-1	TRBV7-2	TRBD1	NA
TGTGCCACCAGCCCAGGGGTCCCCGGGGAGCTGTTTTTT	CATSPGVPGELFF	TRBJ2-2	TRBV15	NA	NA
TGCGCCAGCAGCCGGGGTCAGATGTACACTGAAGCTTTCTTT	CASSRGQMYTEAFF	TRBJ1-1	TRBV5-1	NA	NA
TGCGCCAGCAGCCAGAGAGTGGCAGGGGGCGACGATGGCTACACCTTC	CASSQRVAGGDDGYTF	TRBJ1-2	TRBV13	TRBD1	NA
TGTGCCAGCAGCTTGCAGGGGGCGCGAGAGCAGTACTTC	CASSLQGAREQYF	TRBJ2-7	TRBV11-3	TRBD1	NA
TGTGCCAGCAGTTTATTAGGGGCCTCTGGGGCCAACGTCCTGACTTTC	CASSLLGASGANVLTF	TRBJ2-6	TRBV27	NA	few
TGTGCCAGCAGCTTGACGCCGAGAGTTGCAGATACGCAGTATTTT	CASSLTPRVADTQYF	TRBJ2-3	TRBV5-5	NA	NA
TGTGCCAGCAGTATACAGGGGCTAGGGAACACTGAAGCTTTCTTT	CASSIQGLGNTEAFF	TRBJ1-1	TRBV27	TRBD1	NA
TGTGCTAGCAGCTTAAGGGGGATTAATAATTCCCCCCTCCACTTT	CASSLRGINNSPLHF	TRBJ1-6	TRBV13	NA	NA
TGTGCCAGCAGTTTTCTCCTAGCGGCCGGGACCGGGGAGCTGTTTTTT	CASSFLLAAGTGELFF	TRBJ2-2	TRBV27	TRBD2	NA
TGTGCCAGCAGCTTAGGACAGGGGGCCAATCAGCCCCAGCATTTT	CASSLGQGANQPQHF	TRBJ1-5	TRBV7-6	TRBD1	few
TGTGCCAGCTCACCCACCCCTAGCGGGAAGGATGAGCAGTTCTTC	CASSPTPSGKDEQFF	TRBJ2-1	TRBV18	TRBD2	NA
TGTGCCAGCAGTTTCGGCGGGGAGCTGTTTTTT	CASSFGGELFF	TRBJ2-2	TRBV27	NA	few
TGTGCCAGCAGCAAAGACCCCGGACAGCTGAACACTGAAGCTTTCTTT	CASSKDPGQLNTEAFF	TRBJ1-1	TRBV7-9	NA	few
TGTGCCAGTAGTACCCTTCCGGGACTAGCAGCCGAGCAGTACTTC	CASSTLPGLAAEQYF	TRBJ2-7	TRBV19	TRBD2	medium-sized
TGTGCCAGCAGCGTAGTCGCGGGAGCGTACACCGGGGAGCTGTTTTTT	CASSVVAGAYTGELFF	TRBJ2-2	TRBV9	TRBD2	NA
TGTGCCAGCAGCTTAGATCTCAGGGGTTCCGGCACAGATACGCAGTATTTT	CASSLDLRGSGTDTQYF	TRBJ2-3	TRBV11-2	NA	NA
TGTGCCAGCAGCTCTATGGAGGACAGCTTTAATTCACCCCTCCACTTT	CASSSMEDSFNSPLHF	TRBJ1-6	TRBV27	NA	NA
TGTGCCAGCAGTTCTACCCTCTCATACGAGCAGTACTTC	CASSSTLSYEQYF	TRBJ2-7	TRBV6-6	NA	few
TGTGCCAGCTGCGGGGGAAACCGTCCCTACGAGCAGTACTTC	CASCGGNRPYEQYF	TRBJ2-7	TRBV6-1	TRBD2	few